This T cell receptor (beta chain) was sequenced for a study of stem cell transplantation in POMP-related autoinflammatory disease. Some clones are missing from TCRdb's copy, which holds only in-frame ones; the method was immunoSEQ multiplex PCR. This sample has tens of thousands of clones, with approximately 91% found just once. The sample here was CD4+ T cells from PBMCs, taken after stem cell transplantation. The sequence derives from a human patient with POMP-related autoinflammation and immune dysregulation (PRAID). Some T cells may trace back to the graft donor.

CDR3 loop: CAISGPSVTDTQYF. For the CDR3, the DNA is TGTGCCATCTCAGGGCCTAGTGTCACAGATACGCAGTATTTT. V gene TRBV10-3 combines with J gene TRBJ2-3; TRBD1 might be the D (5 bases). Deletions cut 8 bases from V and 2 bases from J, with 14 bases between. Per the germline V gene, CDR1 is ENHRY and CDR2 is SYGVKD. The CDR3 is 14 residues long.